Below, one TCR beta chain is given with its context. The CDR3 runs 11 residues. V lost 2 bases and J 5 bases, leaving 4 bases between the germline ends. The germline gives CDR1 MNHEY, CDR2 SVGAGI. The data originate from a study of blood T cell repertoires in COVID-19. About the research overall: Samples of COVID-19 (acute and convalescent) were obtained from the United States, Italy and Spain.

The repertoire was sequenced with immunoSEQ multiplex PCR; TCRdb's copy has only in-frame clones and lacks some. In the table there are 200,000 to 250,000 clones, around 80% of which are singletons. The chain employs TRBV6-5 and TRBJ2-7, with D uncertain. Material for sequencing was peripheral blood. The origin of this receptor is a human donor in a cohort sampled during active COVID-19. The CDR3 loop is CASSYGHEQYF. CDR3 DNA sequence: TGTGCCAGCAGTTACGGGCACGAGCAGTACTTC.